These 21 T cell receptor beta chains share one sample of origin, sequenced in a study of cytomegalovirus exposure and HLA in healthy donors. PCR used 60 Vbeta primers and 13 Jbeta primers. The protocol was immunoSEQ multiplex PCR, while the TCRdb copy is restricted to in-frame clones and leaves out a portion. The sample lists approximately 110,000 clones; roughly 80% were seen once. Sequenced sample: PBMCs. The origin of the receptors is a man aged 25 to 40 in good health and CMV-seropositive.

The J gene is TRBJ1-2, the V gene TRBV6-6; tentatively, D is TRBD1 (5 bases). CDR3 length equals 14 residues. Germline assignment: CDR1 MNHNY and CDR2 SVGAGI (reference sequence). With 1 base removed from V and 2 bases from J, the gap between germline ends came to 8 bases. CDR3 in DNA: TGTGCCAGCAGTTACTTCGGGGGGAACTATGGCTACACCTTC. Translating gives CASSYFGGNYGYTF.

This clone was seen a handful of times. The rearrangement joins TRBV6-1 to TRBJ1-5; tentatively, D is TRBD1 (5 bases). V was trimmed by 5 bases and J by 1 base, leaving 12 bases between them. This CDR3 is 15 amino acids long. The germline gives CDR1 MNHNS, CDR2 SASEGT. The CDR3: CASSPQGFSNQPQHF. The DNA of the CDR3 is TGTGCCAGCAGTCCCCAGGGTTTCAGCAATCAGCCCCAGCATTTT.

The CDR3 is CASSRGTSGHSYEQYF. The DNA for the CDR3 is TGTGCCAGCAGCCGAGGCACTAGCGGACACTCCTACGAGCAGTACTTC. This chain links TRBV9 with TRBJ2-7; TRBD2 agrees at 8 bases. Losses at the gene ends were 4 bases for V and 0 bases for J; bases not matched to a gene: 9. Germline V gives CDR1 SGDLS, CDR2 YYNGEE. The CDR3 contains 16 residues.

The J gene is TRBJ1-1, the V gene TRBV28; D perhaps matches TRBD1 (6 bases). CDR1 MDHEN and CDR2 SYDVKM come from the germline V gene. The CDR3 consists of 14 residues. V was trimmed by 4 bases and J by 5 bases, leaving 14 bases between them. CDR3 sequence: CASSSTGRVTEAFF. CDR3 nucleotides: TGTGCCAGCAGTTCCACAGGGAGGGTTACTGAAGCTTTCTTT.

The chain recombines TRBV6-5 with TRBJ1-4; D unresolved. The CDR3 has 13 amino acids. Trimming stripped 0 bases from V and 8 bases from J, with 7 bases between. Germline assignment: CDR1 MNHEY and CDR2 SVGAGI. DNA of the CDR3: TGTGCCAGCAGTTACTCATGGAGGGAAAAACTGTTTTTT. Protein: CASSYSWREKLFF.

This clone appeared a few times. This chain connects TRBV6-5 to TRBJ1-2; D is uncertain. V dropped 0 bases and J dropped 3 bases, with 8 bases sitting between them. Germline loops: CDR1 MNHEY, CDR2 SVGAGI. The CDR3 covers 14 residues. In DNA, the CDR3 is TGTGCCAGCAGTTACTCGCCGCAGGACTATGGCTACACCTTC. Translation: CASSYSPQDYGYTF.

Concerning this clone: Sequence at one end of the junction differs from germline and may be a read error. The chain employs TRBV7-9 and TRBJ2-5, with unresolved D. The CDR3 has 12 amino acids. Germline V gene sequence: CDR1 SEHNR, CDR2 FQNEAQ (reference sequence). The CDR3 DNA follows: TGTTCCAGCAGCCACTCACAAGAGACCCAGTACTTC. It encodes CSSSHSQETQYF. Supplemented by reference TRBV7-9 and TRBJ2-5, the full variable domain reads DTGVSQNPRHKITKRGQNVTFRCDPISEHNRLYWYRQTLGQGPEFLTYFQNEAQLEKSRLLSDRFSAERPKGSFSTLEIQRTEQGDSAMYLCSSSHSQETQYFGPGTRLLVL.

This clone has just one count. The CDR3 DNA follows: TGTGCCAGCAGCGAGACTAGCGGGGGGGCATATGAGCAGTTCTTC. This encodes CASSETSGGAYEQFF. This chain connects TRBV7-9 to TRBJ2-1; 14 bases align to TRBD2. The CDR3 has 15 amino acids. The germline CDR1 and CDR2 sequences are SEHNR and FQNEAQ (reference sequence). Germline trimming cut 5 bases from V and 8 bases from J; bases unmatched to any gene: 5.

To note about this clone: The junction departs from the called germline gene at one end, perhaps through a read error. The chain uses TRBV27 and TRBJ1-2; a possible D gene is TRBD1 (6 bases). The CDR3 is made up of 15 amino acids. Germline CDR1 is MNHEY and CDR2 is SMNVEV (reference sequence). DNA of the CDR3: TGTGCCAGCAGTCTATCCCTGGGGGCGCCGTATGGCTACACCTTC. This translates into CASSLSLGAPYGYTF.

This rearrangement joins TRBV28 to TRBJ2-2; weak D call: TRBD1 (5 bases). The CDR3 sequence is 13 residues long. Trimming shortened V by 6 bases and J by 7 bases, and 12 bases separated the two germline ends. The V gene's germline CDR1 is MDHEN and CDR2 SYDVKM. In DNA, the CDR3 is TGTGCCAGCAGAACCGACAGCCGCGGGGAGCTGTTTTTT. Translated, it gives CASRTDSRGELFF.

This clone was detected only a few times. This sequence joins TRBV6-5 and TRBJ2-3, with D perhaps matching TRBD2 (6 bases). The CDR3 covers 14 residues. Germline values: CDR1 MNHEY, CDR2 SVGAGI. The V end lost 0 bases, the J end lost 6 bases, and 10 bases lay between the germline ends. The CDR3 region has the DNA TGTGCCAGCAGTTACTCAAGGACTACGGATACGCAGTATTTT. It specifies CASSYSRTTDTQYF.

The chain carries TRBV18 and TRBJ2-2; 8 positions match TRBD2. Unmatched junction bases numbered 7, after V lost 3 bases and J lost 4 bases. This CDR3 region has 16 residues. Germline V lookup: CDR1 KGHSH, CDR2 LQKENI. The DNA for the CDR3 is TGTGCCAGCTCACCGCGGGGACTAGTTGGCACCGGGGAGCTGTTTTTT. Translated, it gives CASSPRGLVGTGELFF. Variable domain in full (rest from reference TRBV18 and TRBJ2-2): NAGVMQNPRHLVRRRGQEARLRCSPMKGHSHVYWYRQLPEEGLKFMVYLQKENIIDESGMPKERFSAEFPKEGPSILRIQQVVRGDSAAYFCASSPRGLVGTGELFFGEGSRLTVL.

This clone was seen only once. This rearrangement joins TRBV5-5 to TRBJ1-1; 7 nucleotides align to TRBD1. Germline CDR1 SGHKS, CDR2 YYEKEE (reference sequence). CDR3 length equals 14 residues. J lost 4 bases, V lost 1 base, and 4 bases had no gene match. CDR3 amino acids: CASSLPGGFTEAFF. In DNA, the CDR3 is TGTGCCAGCAGCTTGCCAGGGGGATTCACTGAAGCTTTCTTT.

The chain combines TRBV28 with TRBJ2-6, with D perhaps TRBD2 (5 bases). The CDR3 totals 17 residues. V lost 6 bases to trimming and J lost 0 bases, with 15 bases between them. Germline CDR1 is MDHEN and CDR2 is SYDVKM. The CDR3 here is CASSQARGPSGANVLTF. DNA of the CDR3: TGTGCCAGCAGCCAAGCTCGAGGGCCCTCTGGGGCCAACGTCCTGACTTTC.

V is TRBV5-1 and J is TRBJ1-2, with 7 bases fitting TRBD1. The CDR3 has 14 residues. After removal of 4 bases from V and 2 bases from J, the junction contained 5 bases not matched to a gene. Germline values: CDR1 SGHRS, CDR2 YFSETQ. CDR3 sequence reads: CASSGSTGNYGYTF. CDR3 bases: TGCGCCAGCAGCGGATCGACAGGGAACTATGGCTACACCTTC.

This chain uses TRBV4-2 with TRBJ2-3; perhaps TRBD2 as D (6 bases). V was pared by 0 bases and J by 4 bases, with 20 bases between. The CDR3 totals 18 residues. CDR1 is LGHNA, CDR2 YNFKEQ, per germline. CDR3 sequence (DNA): TGTGCCAGCAGCCAAGATGGCCTCGGCGGGGCCGGGGCAGATACGCAGTATTTT. Protein product: CASSQDGLGGAGADTQYF.

V gene TRBV2 combines with J gene TRBJ2-5; 12 bases agree with TRBD1. Germline values: CDR1 SNHLY, CDR2 FYNNEI. The trim removed 7 bases at V and 2 bases at J, leaving 8 bases unmatched. The CDR3 contains 16 residues. CDR3 loop: CASKPRDRGPQETQYF. The CDR3 nucleotides read TGTGCCAGCAAGCCCCGGGACAGGGGGCCACAAGAGACCCAGTACTTC.

The chain joins TRBV5-4 to TRBJ2-3, with TRBD1 as a possible D gene (6 bases). Germline V lookup: CDR1 SGHNT, CDR2 YYREEE (reference sequence). The ends were cut back, 1 base at V and 3 bases at J, with 15 bases in the middle. This CDR3 contains 16 residues. The CDR3 DNA follows: TGTGCCAGCAGCTTGTATTACACAGGGCTTACAGATACGCAGTATTTT. This gives the protein CASSLYYTGLTDTQYF.

The chain employs TRBV6-1 and TRBJ1-1; 7 bases fit TRBD1. Germline trimming cut 2 bases from V and 4 bases from J; bases unmatched to any gene: 1. This CDR3 region has 13 residues. Germline V CDR1 and CDR2: MNHNS, SASEGT. CDR3 sequence (DNA): TGTGCCAGCAGTGAATGGGACAGCACTGAAGCTTTCTTT. Its protein product is CASSEWDSTEAFF.

The V and J genes are TRBV6-6 and TRBJ1-4, with 10 bases fitting TRBD1. The CDR3 extends over 16 amino acids. Trimming removed 4 bases from V and 6 bases from J; junction bases left unmatched: 8. In germline, CDR1 is MNHNY, CDR2 SVGAGI (reference sequence). CDR3 DNA sequence: TGTGCCAGCAGTTTACGCAAGACAGGGGGCGATGAAAAACTGTTTTTT. Translation gives CASSLRKTGGDEKLFF.

The V and J genes are TRBV25-1 and TRBJ2-3; 8 nucleotides align to TRBD2. Germline CDR1 reads MGHDK; CDR2 reads SYGVNS. V dropped 3 bases and J dropped 5; count of bases not matched to a gene: 4. This CDR3 contains 14 residues. Here the CDR3 reads CASSDSLAGDTQYF. CDR3 in DNA: TGTGCCAGCAGTGATTCTCTAGCGGGAGATACGCAGTATTTT.